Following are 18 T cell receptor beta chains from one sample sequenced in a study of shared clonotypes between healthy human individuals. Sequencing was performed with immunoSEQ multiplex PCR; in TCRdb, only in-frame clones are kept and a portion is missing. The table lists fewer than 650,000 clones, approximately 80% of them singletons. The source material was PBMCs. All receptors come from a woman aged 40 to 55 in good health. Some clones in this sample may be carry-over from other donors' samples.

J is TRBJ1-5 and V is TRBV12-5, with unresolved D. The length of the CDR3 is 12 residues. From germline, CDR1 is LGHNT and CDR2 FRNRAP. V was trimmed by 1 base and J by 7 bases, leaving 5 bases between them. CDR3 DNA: TGTGCTAGTGGTTTGGGGGGACAGCCCCAGCATTTT. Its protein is CASGLGGQPQHF.

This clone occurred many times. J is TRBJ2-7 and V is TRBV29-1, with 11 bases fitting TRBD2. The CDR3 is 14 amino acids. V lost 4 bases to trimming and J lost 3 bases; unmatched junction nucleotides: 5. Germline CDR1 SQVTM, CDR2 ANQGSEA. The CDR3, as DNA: TGCAGCGTTGGAGTAGCGGGAGGGGTCTACGAGCAGTACTTC. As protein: CSVGVAGGVYEQYF.

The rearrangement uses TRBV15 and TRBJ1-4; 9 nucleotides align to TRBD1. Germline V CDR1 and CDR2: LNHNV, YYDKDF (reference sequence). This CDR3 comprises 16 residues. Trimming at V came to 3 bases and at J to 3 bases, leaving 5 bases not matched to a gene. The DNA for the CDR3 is TGTGCCACCAGCAGGGACAGGGGAGGTGCTAATGAAAAACTGTTTTTT. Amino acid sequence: CATSRDRGGANEKLFF. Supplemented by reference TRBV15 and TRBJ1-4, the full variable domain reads DAMVIQNPRYQVTQFGKPVTLSCSQTLNHNVMYWYQQKSSQAPKLLFHYYDKDFNNEADTPDNFQSRRPNTSFCFLDIRSPGLGDTAMYLCATSRDRGGANEKLFFGSGTQLSVL.

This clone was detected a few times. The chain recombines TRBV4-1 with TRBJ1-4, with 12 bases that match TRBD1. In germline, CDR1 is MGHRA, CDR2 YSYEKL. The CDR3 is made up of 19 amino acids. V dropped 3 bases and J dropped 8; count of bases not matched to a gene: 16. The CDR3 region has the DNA TGCGCCAGCAGCCAGGGATTGGGACAGGGGGCGCAATTTGGAGAAAAACTGTTTTTT. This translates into CASSQGLGQGAQFGEKLFF.

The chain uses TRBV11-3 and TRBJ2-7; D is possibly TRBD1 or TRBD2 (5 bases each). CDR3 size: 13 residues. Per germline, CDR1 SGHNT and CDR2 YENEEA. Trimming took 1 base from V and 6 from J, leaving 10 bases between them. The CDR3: CASSLVAGGEQYF. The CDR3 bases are TGTGCCAGCAGCTTAGTGGCTGGGGGCGAGCAGTACTTC.

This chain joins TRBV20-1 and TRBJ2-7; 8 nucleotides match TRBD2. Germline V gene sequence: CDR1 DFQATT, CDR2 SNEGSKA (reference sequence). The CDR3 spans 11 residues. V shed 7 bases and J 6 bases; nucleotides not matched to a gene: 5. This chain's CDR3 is CSVRAGVEQYF. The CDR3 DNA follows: TGCAGTGTACGAGCGGGAGTCGAGCAGTACTTC.

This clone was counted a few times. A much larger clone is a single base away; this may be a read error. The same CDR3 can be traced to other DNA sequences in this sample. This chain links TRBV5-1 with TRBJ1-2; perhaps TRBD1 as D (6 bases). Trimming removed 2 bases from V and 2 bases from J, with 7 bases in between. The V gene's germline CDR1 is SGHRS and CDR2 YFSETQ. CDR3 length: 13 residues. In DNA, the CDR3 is TGCGCCAGCAGCTTCCAGGGGAACTATGGCTACACCTTC. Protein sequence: CASSFQGNYGYTF.

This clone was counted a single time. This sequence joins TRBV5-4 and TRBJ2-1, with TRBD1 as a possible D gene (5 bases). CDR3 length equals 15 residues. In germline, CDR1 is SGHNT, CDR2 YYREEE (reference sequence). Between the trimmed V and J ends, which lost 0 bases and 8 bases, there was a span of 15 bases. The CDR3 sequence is CASSLGKGDIYEQFF. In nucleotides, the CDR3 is TGTGCCAGCAGCTTGGGGAAAGGGGATATTTATGAGCAGTTCTTC.

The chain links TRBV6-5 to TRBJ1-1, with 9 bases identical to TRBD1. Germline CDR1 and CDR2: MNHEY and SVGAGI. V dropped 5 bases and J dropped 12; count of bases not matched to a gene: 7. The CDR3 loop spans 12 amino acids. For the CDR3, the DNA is TGTGCCAGCAGTCCCGGACAGGGGAGGTCTTTCTTT. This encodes CASSPGQGRSFF.

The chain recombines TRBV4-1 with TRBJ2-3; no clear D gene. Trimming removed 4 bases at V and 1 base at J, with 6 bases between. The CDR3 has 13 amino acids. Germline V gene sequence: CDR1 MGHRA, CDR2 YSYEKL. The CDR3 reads CASSLVGTDTQYF. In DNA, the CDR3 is TGCGCCAGCAGCCTAGTGGGCACAGATACGCAGTATTTT.

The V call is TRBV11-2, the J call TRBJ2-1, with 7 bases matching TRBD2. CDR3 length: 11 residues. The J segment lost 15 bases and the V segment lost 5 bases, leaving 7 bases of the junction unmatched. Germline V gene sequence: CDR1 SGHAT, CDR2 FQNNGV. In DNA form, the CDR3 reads TGTGCCAGCAGCCCTGACGGGGGGTTGTTCTTC. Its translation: CASSPDGGLFF.

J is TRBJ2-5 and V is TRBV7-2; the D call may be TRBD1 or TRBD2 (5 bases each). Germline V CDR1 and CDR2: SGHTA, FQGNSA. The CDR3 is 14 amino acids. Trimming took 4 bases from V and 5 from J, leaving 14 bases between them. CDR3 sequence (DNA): TGTGCCAGCAGCTACCGACTTGAGGGGGAGACCCAGTACTTC. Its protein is CASSYRLEGETQYF.

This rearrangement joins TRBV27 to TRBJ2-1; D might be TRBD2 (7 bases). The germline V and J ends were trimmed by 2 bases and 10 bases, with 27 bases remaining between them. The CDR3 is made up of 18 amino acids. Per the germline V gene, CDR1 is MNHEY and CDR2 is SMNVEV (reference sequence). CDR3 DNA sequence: TGTGCCAGCAGTTTAAGATTCGATGGGGGGGCCCCCTGGAGCGAGCAGTTCTTC. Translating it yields CASSLRFDGGAPWSEQFF.

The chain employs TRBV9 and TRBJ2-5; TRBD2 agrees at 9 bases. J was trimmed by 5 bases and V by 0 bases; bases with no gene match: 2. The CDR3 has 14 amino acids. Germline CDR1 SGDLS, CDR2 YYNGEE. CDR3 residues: CASSVASGTETQYF. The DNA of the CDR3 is TGTGCCAGCAGCGTAGCTAGCGGGACGGAGACCCAGTACTTC.

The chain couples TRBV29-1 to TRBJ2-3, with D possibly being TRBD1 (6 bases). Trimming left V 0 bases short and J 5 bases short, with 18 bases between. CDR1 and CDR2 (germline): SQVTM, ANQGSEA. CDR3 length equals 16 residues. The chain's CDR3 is CSVEDPGEGGLDTQYF. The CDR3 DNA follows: TGCAGCGTTGAAGATCCCGGGGAAGGGGGATTAGATACGCAGTATTTT.

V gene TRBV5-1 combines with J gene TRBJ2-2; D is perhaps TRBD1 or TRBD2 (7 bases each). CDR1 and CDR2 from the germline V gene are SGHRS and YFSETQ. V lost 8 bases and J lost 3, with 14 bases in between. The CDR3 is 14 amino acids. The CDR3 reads CASSTGRDTGELFF. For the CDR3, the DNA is TGCGCCAGTTCGACAGGGAGGGACACCGGGGAGCTGTTTTTT.

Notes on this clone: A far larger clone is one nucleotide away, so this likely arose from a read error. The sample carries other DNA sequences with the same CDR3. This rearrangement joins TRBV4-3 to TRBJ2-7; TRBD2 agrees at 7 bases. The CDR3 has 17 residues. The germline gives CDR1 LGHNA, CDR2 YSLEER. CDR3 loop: CASSQGAGSGVRYEQYF. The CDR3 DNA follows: TGCGCCAGCAGCCAAGGAGCGGGCAGCGGGGTCCGCTACGAGCAGTACTTT.

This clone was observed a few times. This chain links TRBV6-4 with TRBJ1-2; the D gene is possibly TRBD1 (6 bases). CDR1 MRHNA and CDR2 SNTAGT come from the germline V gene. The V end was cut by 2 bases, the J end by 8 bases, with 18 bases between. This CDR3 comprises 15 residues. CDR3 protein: CASSDGSEGGGGYTF. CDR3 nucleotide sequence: TGTGCCAGCAGTGACGGATCGGAGGGGGGCGGAGGCTACACCTTC.